Listed below are T cell receptor beta chains from one sample, sequenced in a study of blood T cell repertoires in COVID-19. TCRdb's copy holds only in-frame clones and misses some; the assay was immunoSEQ multiplex PCR. The sample contains about 350,000 clones, roughly nine tenths of which appear only once. The sequencing input was peripheral blood. The receptors stem from a woman aged 55-70 years with COVID-19, enrolled during active disease. Both conserved end residues are part of each CDR3. D genes are given only for firm matches. Where a row states a size, it is once, few, many or the class of an expanded clone; other rows omit it.

len	abundance	v_gene	d_gene	j_gene	CDR3nt	CDR3aa
11	once	TRBV7-9	.	TRBJ2-3	TGTGCCAGCAGCTTCTCAGATACGCAGTATTTT	CASSFSDTQYF
14	.	TRBV6-5	.	TRBJ1-5	TGTGCCAGCAGAGTGAGTAGGGGTGATCAGCCCCAGCATTTT	CASRVSRGDQPQHF
16	.	TRBV7-9	.	TRBJ2-3	TGTGCCAGCAGCTTACAGCGGACTACGGGGTCCGATACGCAGTATTTT	CASSLQRTTGSDTQYF
15	.	TRBV18	TRBD1	TRBJ1-1	TGTGCCAGCTCACCACGGACAGGATTGAACACTGAAGCTTTCTTT	CASSPRTGLNTEAFF
14	.	TRBV18	.	TRBJ1-4	TGTGCCAGCTCACCACGCAGAGGTAATGAAAAACTGTTTTTT	CASSPRRGNEKLFF
17	.	TRBV24-1	TRBD1	TRBJ2-3	TGTGCCACCAGTGATCCCTTGGGGACAGGCGGCACAGATACGCAGTATTTT	CATSDPLGTGGTDTQYF
18	.	TRBV7-8	TRBD1	TRBJ1-2	TGTGCCAGCAGCTTAGCCGTCGGGACAGGGGGCGAGGGTAAAGGCTACACCTTC	CASSLAVGTGGEGKGYTF
19	.	TRBV7-3	TRBD1	TRBJ1-1	TGTGCCAGCAGCTTAAGGCCGACCGGGACAGTATCCATGAACACTGAAGCTTTCTTT	CASSLRPTGTVSMNTEAFF
15	once	TRBV6-5	.	TRBJ2-7	TGTGCCAGCAGCGACCCAAGCGGAGCTGTCTACGAGCAGTACTTC	CASSDPSGAVYEQYF
15	.	TRBV5-6	.	TRBJ2-7	TGTGCCAGCAGCCTCCGGACTCTGAGCTCCTACGAGCAGTACTTC	CASSLRTLSSYEQYF
14	.	TRBV4-1	.	TRBJ1-5	TGCGCCAGCAGCCAAGGACAGGCCCCTCAGCCCCAGCATTTT	CASSQGQAPQPQHF
14	.	TRBV6-6	.	TRBJ1-4	TGTGCCAGCAGAGGACAGCATCTCAATGAAAAACTGTTTTTT	CASRGQHLNEKLFF
14	.	TRBV24-1	TRBD1	TRBJ1-2	TGTGCCACCAGTGACCGACGGGACAGGAGAGACTACACCTTC	CATSDRRDRRDYTF
14	.	TRBV2	TRBD1	TRBJ2-5	TGTGCCAGCAAAGGTAACAGGGGTGGAGAGACCCAGTACTTC	CASKGNRGGETQYF
15	.	TRBV5-1	.	TRBJ2-5	TGCGCCAGCAGCTTTGGGGGGACAGATCTCGGTACCCAGTACTTC	CASSFGGTDLGTQYF
15	.	TRBV18	TRBD1	TRBJ2-5	TGTGCCAGCTCACCAGGGACAGGGGGCGCAGAGACCCAGTACTTC	CASSPGTGGAETQYF
16	.	TRBV11-2	TRBD2	TRBJ2-1	TGTGCCAGCAGCCGGGCTCTTGGCGGGGGGGCCAATGAGCAGTTCTTC	CASSRALGGGANEQFF
13	.	TRBV5-1	TRBD1	TRBJ1-4	TGCGCCAGCAGCATCTGGACAGGGGAAAAACTGTTTTTT	CASSIWTGEKLFF
14	.	TRBV7-8	.	TRBJ1-1	TGTGCCAGCAGCTTGAGTAATGGGGCAACTGAAGCTTTCTTT	CASSLSNGATEAFF
13	.	TRBV12-3/TRBV12-4	.	TRBJ1-2	TGTGCCAGCAGTTTGTCAGGGGATCGTACTAACACCTTC	CASSLSGDRTNTF
16	.	TRBV18	TRBD1	TRBJ1-5	TGTGCCAGCTCCGAACAGACAGGGAATAGCAATCAGCCCCAGCATTTT	CASSEQTGNSNQPQHF
15	.	TRBV18	.	TRBJ2-1	TGTGCCACCCCAAAGCCAGGGAAGTGGTTGAATGAGCAGTTCTTC	CATPKPGKWLNEQFF
14	.	TRBV18	.	TRBJ2-3	TGTGCCAGCTCACCATTGGACAGCGCCGATACGCAGTATTTT	CASSPLDSADTQYF
14	.	TRBV11-2	.	TRBJ2-7	TGTGCCAGCAGCCAAATCCTAGAGACGGGGGAGCAGTACTTC	CASSQILETGEQYF
14	.	TRBV3-1/TRBV3-2	TRBD1	TRBJ2-5	TGTGCCAGCAGCCCGACAGGGTCAGCTCCGAAAGTAAACTTC	CASSPTGSAPKVNF
16	.	TRBV10-1	.	TRBJ2-2	TGCGCCAGCAGCACCCTGACAGCCGCGAACACCGGGGAGCTGTTTTTT	CASSTLTAANTGELFF
14	.	TRBV19	TRBD1	TRBJ1-2	TGTGCCAGTAGTTCCCTGGACAGGACCGGCGGCTACACCTTC	CASSSLDRTGGYTF
18	.	TRBV28	.	TRBJ1-1	TGTGCCAGCAGTTTATCGGGAGGAGGGGTCGGAATGAACACTGAAGCTTTCTTT	CASSLSGGGVGMNTEAFF
14	.	TRBV6-5	.	TRBJ1-1	TGTGCCAGCTGCTTTACAGGGCCTTGGACTGAAGCTTTCTTT	CASCFTGPWTEAFF
16	once	TRBV5-4	TRBD2	TRBJ2-5	TGTGCCAGCAGCTCGGGACTAGCGGGCCCCCAAGAGACCCAGTACTTC	CASSSGLAGPQETQYF
15	.	TRBV18	.	TRBJ1-2	TGTGCCAGCTCACCACCACAGGGAAGGGACTATGGCTACACCTTC	CASSPPQGRDYGYTF
14	.	TRBV5-1	.	TRBJ2-5	TGCGCCAGCAGCGTCACAGGAGTTCACGAGACCCAGTACTTC	CASSVTGVHETQYF
12	.	TRBV2	.	TRBJ2-7	TGTGCCAGCACGGCAGGCACCTACGAGCAGTACTTC	CASTAGTYEQYF
13	.	TRBV28	.	TRBJ1-1	TGTGCCAGCAGTACAGACCCGAACACTGAAGCTTTCTTT	CASSTDPNTEAFF
15	.	TRBV14	.	TRBJ1-1	TGTGCCAGCAGCCAAGATAAGGGTCGGGGCACTGAAGCTTTCTTT	CASSQDKGRGTEAFF
13	few	TRBV6-5	TRBD1	TRBJ1-1	TGTGCCAGCAGTTCCCGGGACAGCGCTGAAGCTTTCTTT	CASSSRDSAEAFF
13	few	TRBV12-3/TRBV12-4	.	TRBJ1-5	TGTGCCAGCAGGGGCCGGGACAATCAGCCCCAGCATTTT	CASRGRDNQPQHF
13	once	TRBV6-5	.	TRBJ2-3	TGTGCCAGCAAGGTCCAGGTCCGAAATACGCAGTATTTT	CASKVQVRNTQYF
14	.	TRBV7-2	.	TRBJ1-5	TGTGCCAGCAGCGGACTGGGGGCCAATCAGCCCCAGCATTTT	CASSGLGANQPQHF
16	.	TRBV5-1	TRBD1	TRBJ1-2	TGCGCCAGCAGCTTGGATAACAGGGGGCGCAACTATGGCTACACCTTC	CASSLDNRGRNYGYTF
18	once	TRBV6-6	TRBD1	TRBJ1-1	TGTGCCAGCAGTCTCAGACAGGGGCTACCGTCCATGAACACTGAAGCTTTCTTT	CASSLRQGLPSMNTEAFF
14	.	TRBV6-5	.	TRBJ1-2	TGTGCCAGCACTCTCGGGGGGCTTAACTATGGCTACACCTTC	CASTLGGLNYGYTF
14	once	TRBV2	TRBD1	TRBJ2-5	TGTGCCAGCAGTGCCCAGGGGGACGGAAAGACCCAGTACTTC	CASSAQGDGKTQYF